This TCR beta chain was documented in a study of blood T cell repertoires in COVID-19. About the research overall: The analysed material was cDNA or gDNA that came from T cells, B-cell-depleted T cells, or PBMCs.

The protocol was immunoSEQ multiplex PCR, while the TCRdb copy is restricted to in-frame clones and leaves out a portion. The repertoire consists of around 250,000 clones, with approximately 88% occurring once and the leading ten covering around 3%. This TCR was recovered from a woman aged 40 to 49 who had been exposed to COVID-19. The sequenced material came from PBMCs or T cells enriched from blood (not recorded which).

The CDR3 bases are TGCAGCGTTGATTTCGGGGGGGCCGGGGACAATGAGCAGTTCTTC. Amino acid sequence: CSVDFGGAGDNEQFF. This chain links TRBV29-1 with TRBJ2-1; TRBD2 agrees at 8 bases. Germline CDR1 reads SQVTM; CDR2 reads ANQGSEA. The CDR3 loop spans 15 amino acids. V trimming: 3 bases; J trimming: 5 bases; junction bases outside the gene matches: 9.